This record looks at one T cell receptor (beta chain) sequence and its context. The antigen remains undetermined. One to two pinch biopsies were taken from the rectum during colonoscopy. No immunosuppressive drugs were given to ulcerative colitis patients before diagnostic colonoscopy. The assay was run at survey level. Sequencing depth was up to 500,000 reads per sample. The table came from immunoSEQ multiplex PCR; TCRdb's copy has only in-frame clones and leaves some out. The table lists approximately 15,000 clones, around 70% of them singletons. This specimen belongs to a study of pediatric ulcerative colitis. The CDR3 has 15 residues. From germline, CDR1 is SGHRS and CDR2 YFSETQ. With V trimmed by 4 bases and J by 3 bases, 7 bases remained unmatched. Whole-study results and caveats: Some T cells in rectal biopsies may come from blood, especially with overt colitis.

Sequencing was carried out using gut tissue. The TCR originated in a girl under 18 with moderate ulcerative colitis. The chain couples TRBV5-1 to TRBJ1-5; 7 positions match TRBD1. The CDR3 here is CASSPQGSHNQPQHF. In DNA, the CDR3 is TGCGCCAGCAGCCCACAGGGGTCCCACAATCAGCCCCAGCATTTT.